The 20 T cell receptor beta chains reported below all come from one sample, sequenced in a study of T cells after yellow fever vaccination. TCRdb re-called the 5' RACE reads through MiXCR, storing one row per CDR3 protein. Here the sample spans about 400,000 distinct CDR3 sequences, roughly 6.2% being singletons. The starting material was PBMCs, obtained 5 days after the yellow fever booster vaccination. Source of these receptors: a man aged 30 to 45 who received the YFV17D yellow fever vaccine.

This chain joins TRBV27 and TRBJ1-5; D gene unclear. The V end lost 3 bases, the J end lost 5 bases, and 5 bases lay between the germline ends. The germline V gene has CDR1 MNHEY and CDR2 SMNVEV (reference sequence). The length of the CDR3 is 12 residues. This CDR3 is CASSFLDQPQHF. As DNA, the CDR3 is TGTGCCAGCAGTTTCTTAGATCAGCCCCAGCATTTT.

The J gene is TRBJ1-5, the V gene TRBV27; D ambiguous. The germline gives CDR1 MNHEY, CDR2 SMNVEV (reference sequence). The ends were cut back, 4 bases at V and 1 base at J, with 20 bases in the middle. The CDR3 totals 18 residues. The CDR3 DNA reads as TGTGCCAGCAGTTCGTCGGACGGGTACCGACTGAGCAATCAGCCCCAGCATTTT. Its protein product is CASSSSDGYRLSNQPQHF.

This chain joins TRBV12-3 or TRBV12-4 and TRBJ1-3; 11 nucleotides line up with TRBD1. The length of the CDR3 is 20 residues. J lost 0 bases, V lost 6 bases, and 16 bases had no gene match. Here the CDR3 DNA reads TGTGCCAGCAGCGACTCCGGGACAGGGGGACGCATAAACTCTGGAAACACCATATATTTT. Its translation: CASSDSGTGGRINSGNTIYF.

This clonotype was seen repeatedly, ten times or more. This chain joins TRBV5-1 and TRBJ1-1; possible D gene TRBD1, 5 bases. The length of the CDR3 is 14 residues. The V end lost 4 bases, the J end lost 7 bases, and 17 bases lay between the germline ends. The germline V gene encodes CDR1 SGHRS and CDR2 YFSETQ. DNA of the CDR3: TGCGCCAGCAGCCCCCTCCAGGGTCTTGGTGAAGCTTTCTTT. Translating gives CASSPLQGLGEAFF.

The chain is built from TRBV5-1 and TRBJ2-3; 8 bases map to TRBD1. This CDR3 contains 14 residues. V lost 7 bases to trimming and J lost 4 bases; unmatched junction nucleotides: 8. Germline CDR1 is SGHRS and CDR2 is YFSETQ. CDR3 sequence reads: CASGPAGGSDTQYF. The CDR3 nucleotides read TGCGCCAGCGGACCAGCAGGGGGCTCAGATACGCAGTATTTT.

This clonotype was seen ten or more times. The chain has TRBV11-2 and TRBJ2-7; D uncertain. Germline V lookup: CDR1 SGHAT, CDR2 FQNNGV. The CDR3 runs to 15 residues. Trimming left V 0 bases short and J 3 bases short, with 12 bases between. The CDR3 coding sequence is TGTGCCAGCAGCTTAGATCCGGCGAATAGCTACGAGCAGTACTTC. It translates to CASSLDPANSYEQYF.

This clonotype was seen more than once but under ten times. The chain carries TRBV6-5 and TRBJ2-5, with TRBD2 matching over 8 bases. The germline V gene encodes CDR1 MNHEY and CDR2 SVGAGI. The CDR3 has 16 amino acids. V was clipped by 0 bases and J by 4 bases; unmatched bases: 7. The CDR3 region is CASSYSSMSGGETQYF. CDR3 DNA: TGTGCCAGCAGTTACTCCTCGATGAGCGGGGGAGAGACCCAGTACTTC.

This sequence joins TRBV19 and TRBJ2-7; D might be TRBD1 (6 bases). CDR1 LNHDA and CDR2 SQIVND come from the germline V gene (reference sequence). V was cut by 6 bases and J by 3 bases, with 21 bases left in between. The CDR3 loop spans 16 amino acids. The CDR3 DNA sequence: TGTGCCAGTAGACTGCGAGGGACATCCAGCTACTACGAGCAGTACTTC. Its protein is CASRLRGTSSYYEQYF.

The genes are TRBV19 and TRBJ2-7; 12 bases map to TRBD1. Germline trimming cut 2 bases from V and 7 bases from J; bases unmatched to any gene: 6. This CDR3 is 15 amino acids long. Germline assignment: CDR1 LNHDA and CDR2 SQIVND (reference sequence). This CDR3 reads CASSISGQGAEEQYF. CDR3 DNA: TGTGCCAGTAGTATATCGGGACAGGGGGCGGAAGAGCAGTACTTC.

This clonotype was counted many times. The chain combines TRBV3-1 with TRBJ2-7; D remains unclear. V shed 4 bases and J shed 6 bases, with 10 bases lying between them. This CDR3 comprises 12 residues. Germline loops: CDR1 LGHDT, CDR2 YNNKEL (reference sequence). The CDR3 protein is CASSPKYSEQYF. DNA of the CDR3: TGTGCCAGCAGCCCGAAATACAGCGAGCAGTACTTC.

The V call is TRBV7-9, the J call TRBJ1-5; no reliable D call. The CDR3 is 13 residues long. Trimming stripped 8 bases from V and 4 bases from J, with 12 bases between. The germline CDR1 and CDR2 sequences are SEHNR and FQNEAQ (reference sequence). The CDR3, as DNA: TGTGCCAGCGACGCGGGATCAAATCAGCCCCAGCATTTT. Translation: CASDAGSNQPQHF.

In its sample, this clonotype was seen a few times. The chain recombines TRBV28 with TRBJ2-5, with 14 bases that match TRBD2. Germline CDR1 and CDR2: MDHEN and SYDVKM. V lost 5 bases to trimming and J lost 3 bases; unmatched junction nucleotides: 8. This CDR3 is 17 amino acids long. The CDR3 DNA reads TGTGCCAGCAGTCCAACCCTGGGACTAGCGGGAGAAGAGACCCAGTACTTC. Protein: CASSPTLGLAGEETQYF.

The J gene is TRBJ2-4, the V gene TRBV5-1, with D perhaps matching TRBD1 (5 bases). The V end lost 0 bases, the J end lost 6 bases, and 10 bases lay between the germline ends. Germline assignment: CDR1 SGHRS and CDR2 YFSETQ. The CDR3 runs to 14 residues. Here the CDR3 DNA reads TGCGCCAGCAGCTTGGAAGGGGATCGAAACATTCAGTACTTC. Protein: CASSLEGDRNIQYF.

The table lists this clonotype with many counts. V is TRBV7-2 and J is TRBJ2-5, with TRBD2 matching over 7 bases. V lost 2 bases, J lost 2 bases, and 8 bases stayed unmatched. In germline, CDR1 is SGHTA, CDR2 FQGNSA. The CDR3 loop spans 16 amino acids. DNA of the CDR3: TGTGCCAGCAGCTTACTGCGGCTAGCGGATCAAGAGACCCAGTACTTC. It is translated as CASSLLRLADQETQYF.

The rearrangement uses TRBV7-2 and TRBJ2-2; 9 nucleotides line up with TRBD2. The trim removed 5 bases at V and 6 bases at J, leaving 10 bases unmatched. This CDR3 has 16 residues. Germline values: CDR1 SGHTA, CDR2 FQGNSA. The CDR3 DNA reads TGTGCCAGCAGCCTCGATGCGGGCGGGAGGGCCGGGGAGCTGTTTTTT. It encodes CASSLDAGGRAGELFF.

Comments on this clonotype: A read error may be the cause here, since a much bigger clone is one base away. The chain links TRBV12-3 or TRBV12-4 to TRBJ2-1; 9 positions match TRBD2. The CDR3 sequence is 13 residues long. CDR3 region: CDSRIAGVAEQFF. CDR3 DNA sequence: TGTGACAGCAGAATAGCGGGAGTTGCTGAGCAGTTCTTC.

Only a few counts were recorded for this clonotype. The chain has TRBV5-1 and TRBJ1-2, with D perhaps TRBD1 (5 bases). Trimming cost V 4 bases and J 5 bases, with 12 bases left between them. CDR1 and CDR2 (germline): SGHRS, YFSETQ. The CDR3 loop spans 13 amino acids. CDR3 region: CASSPDGHYGYTF. In nucleotides, the CDR3 is TGCGCCAGCAGCCCGGACGGACATTATGGCTACACCTTC.

The gene calls are TRBV23-1 and TRBJ2-7, with a weak D call TRBD1 (6 bases). TRBV23-1 is an ORF, with its function uncertain. The CDR3 spans 18 residues. Trimming removed 4 bases from V and 2 bases from J, with 24 bases in between. CDR3 coding DNA: TGCGCCAGCAGTCGTAGGACAGACTTTTTTTTTCCAACCTACGAGCAGTACTTC. This sequence encodes CASSRRTDFFFPTYEQYF.

The rearrangement uses TRBV6-1 and TRBJ2-7; either TRBD1 or TRBD2 may supply D (5 bases each). The CDR3 is made up of 16 amino acids. V was cut by 7 bases and J by 3 bases, with 22 bases left in between. The germline CDR1 and CDR2 sequences are MNHNS and SASEGT. CDR3 in DNA: TGTGCCAGCATTAAGCTATCCCGGGACGCGTTCTACGAGCAGTACTTC. This gives the protein CASIKLSRDAFYEQYF.

This clonotype appeared a few times. The V and J genes are TRBV7-2 and TRBJ2-1; D assignment may be TRBD1 or TRBD2 (5 bases each). V lost 6 bases and J lost 5, with 17 bases in between. Germline CDR1 and CDR2: SGHTA and FQGNSA. The CDR3 length is 15 residues. Here the CDR3 reads CASRPTGTINNEQFF. CDR3 sequence (DNA): TGTGCCAGCAGACCCACCGGGACGATAAACAATGAGCAGTTCTTC.